The T cell receptor (beta chain) described here comes from a study of CD8+ T cells in alopecia areata (dated by TCRdb to the late 2010s). As for the study more broadly: Treated patients were enrolled in an open-label pilot trial of oral tofacitinib, 5 to 10 mg twice daily, for moderate-to-severe alopecia areata. On the human side, TCRbeta sequencing was run on scalp tissue and on sorted CD4+ and CD8+ peripheral blood T cells from healthy controls and from alopecia areata patients with either patchy or totalis/universalis disease. In both human patients and the C3H/HeJ mouse model, the study applied high-throughput TCRbeta sequencing to look at T cell clonal expansion in alopecia areata. Scalp clonality was compared among normal scalp (n=4), patchy alopecia areata scalp (n=8), and alopecia totalis/universalis scalp (n=8). TCRbeta CDR3 regions were amplified by immunoSEQ multiplex PCR using 35 Vbeta forward and 13 Jbeta reverse primers. Tofacitinib was given for 6 to 18 months, followed by 6 months of follow-up off drug to assess delayed response and recurrence. Biopsies were taken from tofacitinib-treated patients at baseline and again at 4 and 24 weeks into treatment, and several of those patients also had a later scalp biopsy. RNA was obtained with the PAXgene miRNA kit for fixed scalp, the miRNeasy kit for PBMCs, and the RNeasy kit for mouse skin.

About this clone itself: What this receptor recognizes is not known. Base qualities are not provided; no much larger clone lies one nucleotide away.

From alopecia areata patients, peripheral blood was collected along with lesional scalp punch biopsies. Scalp biopsies from humans were placed right away in PAXgene tissue containers for fixation. General findings and caveats noted by the study authors: Compared with normal scalp, lesional scalp had higher clonality and more expanded CD8+ clones, particularly in alopecia totalis/universalis, a pattern that suggests antigenic drive. TCR sequences shared between patients were less clear than in mice, possibly partly because of HLA diversity in the patient population. Unlike mouse skin, where gammadelta T cells dominate, normal human skin contains resident alphabeta T cells that get sequenced too, which complicates analysis of the scalp TCR repertoire.

The library relied on the immunoSEQ multiplex PCR assay. To provide template for TCR sequencing, every sample had RNA extracted and reverse transcribed into cDNA. SuperScript III was used for first-strand cDNA synthesis, primed with a 2:1 mix of oligo-dT and random hexamers. A synthetic immune receptor repertoire was used to measure amplification bias, and any remaining bias was corrected computationally. In the original analysis: Raw reads were preprocessed for error removal, and CDR3 was defined according to IMGT conventions as running from the conserved cysteine to phenylalanine. Clonality was computed as 1 minus the Shannon entropy, with the entropy normalized by log2 of the number of productive unique TCRs. CD4 or CD8 identity of scalp clones was inferred by cross-referencing scalp TCRbeta sequences with sorted blood CD4 and CD8 repertoires. The source is immuneACCESS, and TCRdb retained only in-frame sequences with V and J called. Part of the clones is not carried over; for the studies checked, unresolved V genes explain less than half of this, and the remainder is unexplained. V and J calls plus clone size are reproduced from that table; the DNA served to infer D and trimming. The sample profile shows 12,000 or so clones; roughly 65% of them were found once. Of the sample, around a fifth falls within the top ten clones.

V loses 0 bases of germline sequence and J loses 2 bases, and the interval between the two ends is 13 bases. Counted from cysteine to phenylalanine, this CDR3 has 16 amino acids. Solely the CDR3 DNA is kept, with 48 bases framed from the first base. Per the germline V gene, SGHDT is the CDR1 and YYEEEE is the CDR2. The material sequenced was skin. This sequence originates from a human donor with alopecia areata. The sequence is built from TRBV5-6 and TRBJ2-3, and perhaps TRBD2 as D gene, on 6 matching bases. CDR3 reads: CASSLGLAELTDTQYF. The DNA sequence is TGTGCCAGCAGCTTGGGGTTAGCGGAGCTCACAGATACGCAGTATTTT. Beyond the CDR3, the reference TRBV5-6 and TRBJ2-3 genes provide the residues; the full variable domain reads: DAGVTQSPTHLIKTRGQQVTLRCSPKSGHDTVSWYQQALGQGPQFIFQYYEEEERQRGNFPDRFSGHQFPNYSSELNVNALLLGDSALYLCASSLGLAELTDTQYFGPGTRLTVL.